Listed below are T cell receptor beta chains from one sample, sequenced in a study of blood T cell repertoires in COVID-19. The table came from immunoSEQ multiplex PCR; TCRdb's copy has only in-frame clones and leaves some out. The table shows about 140,000 clones, with about 86% occurring only once. The specimen sequenced was peripheral blood. The receptors originated from a woman in her sixties with acute or convalescent COVID-19. Each CDR3 is given with its conserved first and last residue. A D gene is named only where the DNA matches it firmly. Size tells how often a clone was seen (once, few, many) or the class of an expanded clone, and some rows leave it out.

.	TRBV3-1/TRBV3-2	TRBJ2-1	.	CASSQERGGYQNEQFF	TGTGCCAGCAGCCAAGAGAGGGGGGGCTATCAGAATGAGCAGTTCTTC
.	TRBV18	TRBJ1-6	once	CASSPPTGGSPLHF	TGTGCCAGCTCACCACCTACAGGCGGTTCACCCCTCCACTTT
.	TRBV28	TRBJ1-3	once	CASSLVGNTIYF	TGTGCCAGCAGCCTTGTCGGAAACACCATATATTTT
.	TRBV28	TRBJ1-1	.	CASSLSPPMHTEAFF	TGTGCCAGCAGTTTATCCCCTCCTATGCACACTGAAGCTTTCTTT
.	TRBV2	TRBJ2-2	.	CASTLAPTGELFF	TGTGCCAGCACCCTAGCGCCCACCGGGGAGCTGTTTTTT
.	TRBV6-5	TRBJ2-3	.	CAARDSRGSTDTQYF	TGTGCCGCCCGGGACAGCCGGGGGAGCACAGATACGCAGTATTTT
.	TRBV7-2	TRBJ1-1	.	CASSLAGAYEAFF	TGTGCCAGCAGCTTAGCGGGGGCCTATGAAGCTTTCTTT
.	TRBV6-5	TRBJ2-1	.	CASRPHTGSEQFF	TGTGCCAGCAGACCTCATACCGGGAGTGAGCAGTTCTTC
.	TRBV28	TRBJ2-7	.	CASSPALRPLGGEQYF	TGTGCCAGCAGTCCTGCGCTACGTCCCCTAGGAGGCGAGCAGTACTTC
.	TRBV4-3	TRBJ2-1	.	CASSQDLIVSSYNEQFF	TGCGCCAGCAGCCAAGATCTCATCGTCAGCTCCTACAATGAGCAGTTCTTC
.	TRBV18	TRBJ1-5	.	CASSPQGPSNQPQHF	TGTGCCAGCTCACCGCAGGGGCCTAGCAATCAGCCCCAGCATTTT
TRBD1	TRBV29-1	TRBJ2-7	.	CSVQGQSSYEQYF	TGCAGCGTACAGGGACAGAGCTCCTACGAGCAGTACTTC
.	TRBV15	TRBJ1-1	.	CATSRNRENEAFF	TGTGCCACCAGCAGAAACAGGGAAAACGAGGCTTTCTTT
TRBD2	TRBV9	TRBJ2-1	.	CASSVATGWPGLAGVVGYNEQFF	TGTGCCAGCAGCGTAGCTACGGGGTGGCCGGGACTAGCGGGAGTGGTAGGCTACAATGAGCAGTTCTTC
.	TRBV15	TRBJ2-2	.	CATSPSRRQGTGELFF	TGTGCCACCAGCCCGAGTCGACGTCAGGGCACCGGGGAGCTGTTTTTT
TRBD1	TRBV7-9	TRBJ2-7	once	CASSASGTGGSYEQYF	TGTGCCAGCAGCGCTTCCGGGACAGGGGGCTCCTACGAGCAGTACTTC
.	TRBV4-1	TRBJ1-2	few	CASSHPGGENNYGYTF	TGCGCCAGCAGCCACCCCGGGGGGGAGAATAACTATGGCTACACCTTC
.	TRBV27	TRBJ2-2	.	CAVRSGANTGELFF	TGTGCCGTAAGGTCGGGGGCGAACACCGGGGAGCTGTTTTTT
.	TRBV2	TRBJ2-2	.	CASGQDYNTGELFF	TGTGCCAGCGGGCAGGACTATAACACCGGGGAGCTGTTTTTT
TRBD1	TRBV6-6	TRBJ1-2	.	CATYRDRHGYTF	TGTGCCACATACCGGGACAGGCATGGCTACACCTTC
.	TRBV7-3	TRBJ2-3	.	CASTRDFPSSSTDTQYF	TGTGCCAGCACCAGGGACTTTCCTTCCTCTAGCACAGATACGCAGTATTTT
.	TRBV2	TRBJ1-2	.	CASGSGVVYTF	TGTGCCAGCGGGTCAGGGGTGGTCTACACCTTC
TRBD1	TRBV4-2	TRBJ1-2	.	CASSQDRDREGYTF	TGTGCCAGCAGCCAAGATCGGGACAGGGAGGGCTACACCTTC
.	TRBV9	TRBJ1-3	.	CASSFNTGDSGNTIYF	TGTGCCAGCAGCTTTAATACAGGAGACTCTGGAAACACCATATATTTT
.	TRBV15	TRBJ1-4	few	CATSRDWRTLSEKLFF	TGTGCCACCAGCAGAGATTGGAGGACCCTTTCGGAAAAACTGTTTTTT
TRBD1	TRBV5-1	TRBJ1-5	.	CASSLTGDGNQPQHF	TGCGCCAGCAGCTTAACAGGGGACGGCAATCAGCCCCAGCATTTT
TRBD2	TRBV4-1	TRBJ2-4	once	CASSATGTRGIQYF	TGCGCCAGCAGCGCCACCGGGACTAGAGGCATTCAGTACTTC
TRBD2	TRBV5-1	TRBJ2-5	.	CASSWGTNQETQYF	TGCGCCAGCAGCTGGGGGACTAACCAAGAGACCCAGTACTTC
.	TRBV20-1	TRBJ1-6	.	CSASDPGYSPLHF	TGCAGTGCTAGTGACCCAGGATATTCACCCCTCCACTTT
.	TRBV12-3/TRBV12-4	TRBJ2-1	once	CASSFEAEQFF	TGTGCCAGCAGTTTCGAGGCCGAGCAGTTCTTC
TRBD2	TRBV5-6	TRBJ2-1	.	CASSRTSGSLNEQFF	TGTGCCAGCAGCCGGACTAGCGGGAGTCTGAATGAGCAGTTCTTC
TRBD1	TRBV29-1	TRBJ1-2	.	CSVVTGTAFGYTF	TGCAGCGTTGTTACCGGGACAGCCTTTGGCTACACCTTC
.	TRBV7-3	TRBJ2-2	few	CASRGAIVTGELFF	TGTGCCAGCAGGGGGGCTATTGTCACCGGGGAGCTGTTTTTT
TRBD2	TRBV7-9	TRBJ2-1	.	CASSFGRGGYNEQFF	TGTGCCAGCAGCTTCGGACGGGGGGGGTACAATGAGCAGTTCTTC
.	TRBV25-1	TRBJ2-6	.	CASSPSGANVLTF	TGTGCCAGCAGTCCTTCTGGGGCCAACGTCCTGACTTTC
TRBD1	TRBV4-3	TRBJ2-7	.	CASSQDNVRGLYEQYF	TGCGCCAGCAGCCAAGATAACGTCAGGGGGCTGTACGAGCAGTACTTC
.	TRBV28	TRBJ1-1	.	CASSSRGSSTEAFF	TGTGCCAGCAGTTCAAGGGGGAGCAGCACTGAAGCTTTCTTT
.	TRBV3-1/TRBV3-2	TRBJ1-6	.	CASSQGLGLSGNSYNSPLHF	TGTGCCAGCAGCCAAGGCCTGGGTCTTTCGGGGAACTCCTATAATTCACCCCTCCACTTT
.	TRBV4-1	TRBJ1-1	.	CASSHTAAEAFF	TGCGCCAGCAGCCACACAGCTGCTGAAGCTTTCTTT
TRBD1	TRBV19	TRBJ2-7	.	CASSVRDRGVPFNEQYF	TGTGCCAGTAGTGTCCGGGACAGGGGGGTCCCCTTCAACGAGCAGTACTTC
.	TRBV5-8	TRBJ1-5	.	CASSPGQYSNQPQHF	TGTGCCAGCAGCCCCGGACAGTATAGCAATCAGCCCCAGCATTTT
.	TRBV3-1/TRBV3-2	TRBJ1-1	once	CASSQDSGVTEAFF	TGTGCCAGCAGCCAAGATTCAGGGGTCACTGAAGCTTTCTTT
TRBD2	TRBV29-1	TRBJ2-7	.	CSVVPSGFSYEQYF	TGCAGCGTTGTCCCTAGCGGATTCTCCTACGAGCAGTACTTC